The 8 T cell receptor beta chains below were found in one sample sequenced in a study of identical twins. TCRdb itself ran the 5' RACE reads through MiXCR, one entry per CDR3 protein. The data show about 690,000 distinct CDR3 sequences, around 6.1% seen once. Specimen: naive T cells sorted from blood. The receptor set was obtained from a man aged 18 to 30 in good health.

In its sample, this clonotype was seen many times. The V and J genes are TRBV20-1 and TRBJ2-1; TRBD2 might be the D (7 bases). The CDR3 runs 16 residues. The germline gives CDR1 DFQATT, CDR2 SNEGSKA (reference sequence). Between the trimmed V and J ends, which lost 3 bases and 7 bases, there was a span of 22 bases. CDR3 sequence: CSASGLGLGRGNEQFF. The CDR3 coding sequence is TGCAGTGCTAGCGGTCTCGGACTAGGAAGGGGGAATGAGCAGTTCTTC.

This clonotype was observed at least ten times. DNA of the CDR3: TGTGCCAGCAGCCAAGATTCGGGGGGGCGCGGGCTGAGGGAGACCCAGTACTTC. Protein product: CASSQDSGGRGLRETQYF. The genes are TRBV3-1 and TRBJ2-5; 8 bases fit TRBD2. This CDR3 spans 18 amino acids. Germline V gives CDR1 LGHDT, CDR2 YNNKEL (reference sequence). Losses at the gene ends were 0 bases for V and 5 bases for J; bases not matched to a gene: 14.

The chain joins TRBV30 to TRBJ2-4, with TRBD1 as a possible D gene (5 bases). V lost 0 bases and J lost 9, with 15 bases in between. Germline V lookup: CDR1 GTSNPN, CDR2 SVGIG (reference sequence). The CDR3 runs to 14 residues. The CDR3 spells CAWSVLTAEGIQYF. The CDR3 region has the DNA TGTGCCTGGAGTGTACTGACAGCCGAAGGCATTCAGTACTTC.

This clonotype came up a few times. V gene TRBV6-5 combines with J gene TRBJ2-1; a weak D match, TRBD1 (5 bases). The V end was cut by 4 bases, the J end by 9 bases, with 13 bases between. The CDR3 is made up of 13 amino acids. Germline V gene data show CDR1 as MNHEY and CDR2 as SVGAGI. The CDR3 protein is CASSSLTGREQFF. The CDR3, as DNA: TGTGCCAGCAGTTCCCTAACAGGCCGTGAGCAGTTCTTC.

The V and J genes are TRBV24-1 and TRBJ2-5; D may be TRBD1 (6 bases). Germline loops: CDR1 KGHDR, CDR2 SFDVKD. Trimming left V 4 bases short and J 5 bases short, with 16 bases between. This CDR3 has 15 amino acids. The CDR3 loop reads CATSDPDRFSETQYF. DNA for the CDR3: TGTGCCACCAGTGACCCGGACAGATTCTCGGAGACCCAGTACTTC.

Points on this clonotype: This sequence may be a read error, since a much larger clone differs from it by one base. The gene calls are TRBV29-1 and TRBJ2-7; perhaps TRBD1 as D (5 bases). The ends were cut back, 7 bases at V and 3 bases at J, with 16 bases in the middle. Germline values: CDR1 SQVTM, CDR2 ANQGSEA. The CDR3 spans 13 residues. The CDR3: CSAEQDIGYEQYF. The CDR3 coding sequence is TGCAGCGCCGAACAGGACATCGGCTACGAGCAGTACTTC.

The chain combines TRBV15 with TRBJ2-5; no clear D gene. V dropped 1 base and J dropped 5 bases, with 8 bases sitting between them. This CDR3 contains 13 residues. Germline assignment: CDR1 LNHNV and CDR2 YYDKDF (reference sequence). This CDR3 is CATSRAKVETQYF. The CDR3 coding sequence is TGTGCCACCAGCAGAGCTAAAGTGGAGACCCAGTACTTC.

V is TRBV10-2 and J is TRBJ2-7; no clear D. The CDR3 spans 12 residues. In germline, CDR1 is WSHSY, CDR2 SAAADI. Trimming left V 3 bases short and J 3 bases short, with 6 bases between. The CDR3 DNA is TGCGCCAGCAGTGACCCCAACTACGAGCAGTACTTC. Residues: CASSDPNYEQYF.